This T cell receptor beta chain derives from a study of OX40 agonist ivuxolimab in advanced cancers. Per the germline V gene, CDR1 is SQVTM and CDR2 is ANQGSEA. CDR3 length: 12 residues. Trimming shortened V by 3 bases and J by 7 bases, and 9 bases separated the two germline ends. Sequenced by immunoSEQ multiplex PCR; TCRdb stores in-frame clones only, minus some. The table has some 45,000 clones, around 86% seen once; the top ten hold about 13%. This sequence joins TRBV29-1 and TRBJ2-2; no clear D gene. The sequence came from an adult with an advanced solid tumor such as melanoma, head and neck, liver or kidney cancer. The sequencing here drew on CD4+ or CD8+ T cells sorted from blood, taken in a trial of the OX40 agonist ivuxolimab. The CDR3 sequence: CSVDHRDGELFF. The DNA of the CDR3 is TGCAGCGTTGACCACAGAGACGGGGAGCTGTTTTTT.